Sequencing of this T cell receptor (beta chain) was carried out in a study of T cells in pancreatic ductal adenocarcinoma. Regarding the study as a whole: Mean clonality was about 0.11 in tumors and roughly 0.072 in blood, not significantly different. Tumors hold more CD45RO+ effector T cells, which may bias toward lower diversity. Results skew toward the minority of patients with early-stage disease. Tumor samples had fewer productive templates and about 8-fold fewer unique clonotypes than blood.

Note on this clone: Its target is unknown.

Selected pancreatic ductal adenocarcinoma patients had undergone surgery without neoadjuvant therapy. Trimming left V 2 bases short and J 5 bases short, with 13 bases between. Germline V gene lookup returns CDR1 SGHRS and CDR2 YFSETQ. The CDR3 covers 14 residues. Profiling relied on immunoSEQ multiplex PCR, and the TCRdb table lists in-frame clones only, not all of them. Of over 90,000 clones listed, roughly 96% are singletons. The receptor comes from a human donor with pancreatic ductal adenocarcinoma. Sequencing was carried out using PBMCs. The J gene is TRBJ2-5, the V gene TRBV5-1, with a possible D match to TRBD1 (6 bases). The chain's CDR3 is CASSFGQKGETQYF. The CDR3 DNA is TGCGCCAGCAGCTTCGGACAGAAGGGGGAGACCCAGTACTTC.